This TCR beta chain was identified in a study of blood T cell repertoires in COVID-19. Study details: Italy, Spain and the United States were the sources of the convalescent and acute COVID-19 samples. T cells, B-cell-depleted T cells, or PBMCs provided the cDNA or gDNA that served as material.

The V gene's germline CDR1 is LNHDA and CDR2 SQIVND (reference sequence). V lost 3 bases and J 0 bases, leaving 11 bases between the germline ends. The CDR3 has 15 amino acids. Original handling: The assay estimated nucleated cells by amplifying reference gene primers. Profiled with immunoSEQ multiplex PCR; TCRdb holds only in-frame clones, not every one. For V, J and clone size, that table is used; D and trimming come from the DNA. Of over 85,000 clones listed, around 88% were seen once; the top ten hold about 8%. The clonotype was recovered from a woman in her sixties or seventies with acute or convalescent COVID-19. The specimen was peripheral blood. This chain uses TRBV19 with TRBJ1-2; the D gene is possibly TRBD1 (5 bases). The CDR3 reads CASSIPGGPNYGYTF. The CDR3, as DNA: TGTGCCAGTAGTATTCCGGGGGGTCCTAACTATGGCTACACCTTC.